These 8 T cell receptor beta chains were all obtained from the same sample, sequenced in a study of cytomegalovirus exposure and HLA in healthy donors. Clones were read by immunoSEQ multiplex PCR, and TCRdb kept only the in-frame ones, dropping some. Of under 100,000 clones in the sample, 95% were seen once. Sample: PBMCs. All receptors come from a woman aged 18-29 years in good health and CMV-seronegative.

The chain is built from TRBV10-2 and TRBJ2-1; 7 bases agree with TRBD2. This CDR3 region has 13 residues. Germline trimming cut 10 bases from V and 7 bases from J; bases unmatched to any gene: 10. Germline values: CDR1 WSHSY, CDR2 SAAADI. The CDR3 region is CATARRELNEQFF. The CDR3 nucleotides read TGCGCCACCGCCCGGCGGGAGCTGAATGAGCAGTTCTTC.

The rearrangement uses TRBV19 and TRBJ2-4; D not resolved. The CDR3 has 13 amino acids. Trimming took off 1 base at V and 7 bases at J, with 8 bases between the two ends. Germline-derived CDR1 and CDR2 are LNHDA and SQIVND (reference sequence). In nucleotides, the CDR3 is TGTGCCAGTAGTATAGCAGGCTTGAACATTCAGTACTTC. Translating gives CASSIAGLNIQYF.

The rearrangement joins TRBV9 to TRBJ2-3; TRBD2 agrees at 15 bases. The CDR3 sequence is 18 residues long. Germline V gene lookup returns CDR1 SGDLS and CDR2 YYNGEE. V gave up 4 bases and J gave up 1 base; unmatched junction bases: 7. The CDR3 bases are TGTGCCAGCAGCACCAGAGGACTAGCGGGGGGGGGCACAGATACGCAGTATTTT. Residues: CASSTRGLAGGGTDTQYF.

The genes are TRBV9 and TRBJ2-2; TRBD1 matches at 11 bases. The CDR3 consists of 16 residues. J gave up 5 bases and V 2 bases, and 5 bases lay outside the gene matches. Germline assignment: CDR1 SGDLS and CDR2 YYNGEE. CDR3 residues: CASSVGQGAFTGELFF. The CDR3 region has the DNA TGTGCCAGCAGCGTTGGACAGGGGGCCTTTACCGGGGAGCTGTTTTTT.

The chain carries TRBV10-3 and TRBJ2-2; possible D gene TRBD1, 6 bases. V was cut by 6 bases and J by 6 bases, with 17 bases left in between. There are 15 residues in the CDR3. Germline lookup yields CDR1 ENHRY and CDR2 SYGVKD. CDR3 residues: CAISPISRGAGELFF. DNA for the CDR3: TGTGCCATCAGCCCGATTTCCAGGGGAGCCGGGGAGCTGTTTTTT.

This clone has just a few counts. The rearrangement joins TRBV7-2 to TRBJ2-3; D perhaps matches TRBD1 (6 bases). Trimming shortened V by 5 bases and J by 6 bases, and 12 bases separated the two germline ends. Germline V gene data show CDR1 as SGHTA and CDR2 as FQGNSA. CDR3 size: 13 residues. Here the CDR3 DNA reads TGTGCCAGCAGCGCGAATCAGGGGGATACGCAGTATTTT. It encodes CASSANQGDTQYF. The full variable domain, rest sourced from reference TRBV7-2 and TRBJ2-3, is GAGVSQSPSNKVTEKGKDVELRCDPISGHTALYWYRQSLGQGLEFLIYFQGNSAPDKSGLPSDRFSAERTGGSVSTLTIQRTQQEDSAVYLCASSANQGDTQYFGPGTRLTVL.

This clone appeared a single time. This chain links TRBV2 with TRBJ1-2; 7 nucleotides align to TRBD1. This CDR3 spans 13 amino acids. CDR1 is SNHLY and CDR2 is FYNNEI in the germline V gene. V lost 6 bases and J lost 5; bases outside the gene matches: 6. For the CDR3, the DNA is TGTGCCAGCAGCAGAGGGACAGCATATGGCTACACCTTC. Translation: CASSRGTAYGYTF.

V usage is TRBV7-2 and J usage is TRBJ1-4; D remains unclear. The CDR3 contains 14 residues. The V end was cut by 6 bases, the J end by 0 bases, with 8 bases between. Germline CDR1 and CDR2: SGHTA and FQGNSA. CDR3 DNA: TGTGCCAGCAGGCGTGAGCCAACTAATGAAAAACTGTTTTTT. The encoded protein is CASRREPTNEKLFF. The whole variable domain, remainder taken from reference TRBV7-2 and TRBJ1-4, is GAGVSQSPSNKVTEKGKDVELRCDPISGHTALYWYRQSLGQGLEFLIYFQGNSAPDKSGLPSDRFSAERTGGSVSTLTIQRTQQEDSAVYLCASRREPTNEKLFFGSGTQLSVL.